This TCR beta chain stems from a study of blood T cells in healthy people across ages. Broader study findings: Unknown donor CMV status possibly confounded expanded clonotype changes. TCR beta diversity per million T cells fell roughly linearly with age.

Germline V gives CDR1 SEHNR, CDR2 FQNEAQ (reference sequence). This CDR3 has 15 residues. This clonotype was detected only once. As yet, its antigen is unknown. A sample-barcoded 5' primer and a J-beta primer mix were used in a second PCR of about 7 to 11 cycles. TCRdb reprocessed the 5' RACE reads via MiXCR and lists one record per CDR3 protein. The data show about 1.4 million distinct CDR3 sequences, roughly 60% seen once. The source is a man between 18 and 35 years old in good health. V usage is TRBV7-9 and J usage is TRBJ2-4, with 10 bases aligning to TRBD1. Near its end, the DNA agrees better with TRBJ2-5, so the J call may be wrong. Sequencing input: blood. This chain's CDR3 is CASSLGQGASETQYF. In nucleotides, the CDR3 is TGTGCCAGCAGCTTAGGACAGGGGGCTTCGGAGACCCAGTACTTC.